The clone carrying this T cell receptor beta chain was detected only once. What it binds is unknown. This record belongs to a study of cytomegalovirus exposure and HLA in healthy donors. Findings and limits, study-wide: A later analysis showed that HLA-associated TCR beta chains had undergone more clonal expansion than equally common others.

Amplification used 60 Vbeta primers and 13 Jbeta primers. This table comes from immunoSEQ multiplex PCR, and its TCRdb copy is limited to in-frame clones, with some not included. The sample shows roughly 150,000 clones, around three quarters of them seen only once. The CDR3 totals 13 residues. The V gene's germline CDR1 is MNHEY and CDR2 SMNVEV (reference sequence). The V and J genes are TRBV27 and TRBJ2-5, with D possibly being TRBD2 (5 bases). TRBJ2-7 matches the DNA end more closely, so the J call is doubtful. This clonotype was sampled from a male donor in good health and CMV-seronegative. The sample taken for sequencing was PBMCs. This CDR3 is CASSLTGSYEQYF. DNA for the CDR3: TGTGCCAGCAGTTTGACGGGGTCCTACGAGCAGTACTTC.